These 24 T cell receptor beta chains came from one sample sequenced in a study of a mutant IDH1 vaccine in newly diagnosed glioma. Indicated time point: week 35, safety follow-up. In every dose of vaccine, 300 ug of mutant IDH1 20-mer peptide was given alongside topical imiquimod. Their antigens remain unidentified. Sequenced by immunoSEQ multiplex PCR; TCRdb stores in-frame clones only, minus some. The sample lists some 58,000 clones; more than 80% were seen once. Here the sequenced sample was PBMCs, taken from a glioma patient whose treatment included an IDH1 peptide vaccine. Source of these receptors: a man between 40 and 49 years old with glioma.

The genes are TRBV18 and TRBJ2-2; no definite D call. Looked up from germline, CDR1 is KGHSH and CDR2 is LQKENI. Trimming left V 3 bases short and J 1 base short, with 6 bases between. The CDR3 loop spans 14 amino acids. Here the CDR3 DNA reads TGTGCCAGCTCACCCAGCAGGAACACCGGGGAGCTGTTTTTT. Translating it yields CASSPSRNTGELFF.

This clone has a handful of counts. J is TRBJ1-5 and V is TRBV19; the match to TRBD1 covers 7 bases. CDR3 length: 13 amino acids. Germline CDR1 is LNHDA and CDR2 is SQIVND (reference sequence). For the CDR3, the DNA is TGTGCGGTACAGGGGACGCGCAATCAGCCCCAGCATTTT. Protein: CAVQGTRNQPQHF.

This clone is categorized as medium-sized (0.01 to 0.1%). The chain couples TRBV7-9 to TRBJ2-4; D could derive from TRBD1 or TRBD2 (6 bases each). Germline values: CDR1 SEHNR, CDR2 FQNEAQ (reference sequence). V lost 6 bases and J lost 0, with 15 bases in between. The CDR3 runs 16 residues. The CDR3: CASRPREGGAKNIQYF. In DNA form, the CDR3 reads TGTGCCAGCAGACCAAGAGAGGGGGGAGCCAAAAACATTCAGTACTTC.

The chain is built from TRBV5-1 and TRBJ2-3, with D unclear. CDR1 and CDR2 (germline): SGHRS, YFSETQ. The CDR3 covers 12 residues. The V gene lost 3 bases and the J gene lost 1 base, with 3 bases spanning the gap. CDR3 sequence: CASSSGTDTQYF. The CDR3 DNA sequence: TGCGCCAGCAGCTCAGGCACAGATACGCAGTATTTT.

Remarks on this clone: Distinct nucleotide sequences in the sample also encode this CDR3. V and J are TRBV5-4 and TRBJ2-7; possibly TRBD1 for D (6 bases). CDR1 SGHNT and CDR2 YYREEE come from the germline V gene (reference sequence). Trimming cost V 0 bases and J 2 bases, with 6 bases left between them. This CDR3 contains 13 residues. As DNA, the CDR3 is TGTGCCAGCAGCTTGGACAGGGCCTACGAGCAGTACTTC. Translated, it gives CASSLDRAYEQYF.

The chain combines TRBV2 with TRBJ2-7, with 7 bases identical to TRBD2. Germline V CDR1 and CDR2: SNHLY, FYNNEI. After removal of 8 bases from V and 0 bases from J, the junction contained 7 bases not matched to a gene. The CDR3 length is 14 residues. CDR3 in DNA: TGTGCCAGCCATAAGCGGGGAATCTCCTACGAGCAGTACTTC. This gives the protein CASHKRGISYEQYF.

The chain joins TRBV7-8 to TRBJ2-1, with D uncertain. V lost 4 bases and J lost 8, with 15 bases in between. Germline values: CDR1 SGHVS, CDR2 FQNEAQ. The CDR3 totals 14 residues. The CDR3 loop reads CASSSHTDADEQFF. CDR3 nucleotides: TGTGCCAGCAGCTCCCATACCGATGCGGATGAGCAGTTCTTC.

The chain employs TRBV28 and TRBJ1-3, with TRBD1 matching over 8 bases. The germline CDR1 and CDR2 sequences are MDHEN and SYDVKM. Trimming removed 5 bases from V and 5 bases from J; junction bases left unmatched: 8. The CDR3 has 15 amino acids. The CDR3 loop reads CASSHRGGTRNTIYF. The CDR3 DNA reads as TGTGCCAGCAGTCACAGGGGGGGTACGAGAAACACCATATATTTT.

The chain joins TRBV4-2 to TRBJ2-2; TRBD1 agrees at 9 bases. Germline V lookup: CDR1 LGHNA, CDR2 YNFKEQ. This CDR3 has 15 residues. The V and J ends lost 5 bases and 0 bases, in that order; junction bases with no gene match: 1. CDR3 in amino acids: CASSWDRANTGELFF. The CDR3 DNA follows: TGTGCCAGCAGCTGGGACAGGGCGAACACCGGGGAGCTGTTTTTT.

The chain combines TRBV6-5 with TRBJ1-2; the match to TRBD1 covers 7 bases. The CDR3 is 14 residues long. V lost 8 bases and J lost 2; bases outside the gene matches: 8. CDR1 and CDR2 (germline): MNHEY, SVGAGI. CDR3 region: CASSERGQNYGYTF. In DNA form, the CDR3 reads TGTGCCAGCTCCGAACGGGGACAGAACTATGGCTACACCTTC.

Many counts were recorded for this clone. J is TRBJ1-1 and V is TRBV6-5; 11 nucleotides line up with TRBD1. CDR3 size: 15 residues. The germline V gene has CDR1 MNHEY and CDR2 SVGAGI. V was pared by 6 bases and J by 2 bases, with 5 bases of the junction left unmatched. This chain's CDR3 is CASRGDRGFNTEAFF. The CDR3 DNA reads TGTGCCAGCAGGGGGGACAGGGGGTTTAACACTGAAGCTTTCTTT.

The CDR3 sequence is CASSLPGLAGDRAHEQYF. In DNA form, the CDR3 reads TGTGCCAGCAGTTTACCGGGACTAGCGGGAGATCGTGCCCACGAGCAGTACTTC. The V call is TRBV28, the J call TRBJ2-7; TRBD2 matches at 14 bases. CDR1 is MDHEN and CDR2 is SYDVKM in the germline V gene. V lost 2 bases and J lost 5; bases outside the gene matches: 11. CDR3 length: 18 residues.

The J gene is TRBJ2-7, the V gene TRBV6-5, with D hard to call. Trimming took 2 bases from V and 4 from J, leaving 12 bases between them. Germline V lookup: CDR1 MNHEY, CDR2 SVGAGI. The CDR3 contains 14 residues. DNA for the CDR3: TGTGCCAGCAGTTACCCGAACAAACCGTACGAGCAGTACTTC. Translating gives CASSYPNKPYEQYF.

This chain connects TRBV11-1 to TRBJ2-7, with D perhaps TRBD1 or TRBD2 (5 bases each). The CDR3 is 16 residues long. Between the trimmed V and J ends, which lost 4 bases and 6 bases, there was a span of 22 bases. CDR1 and CDR2 (germline): SGHAT, FQDESV (reference sequence). The CDR3 loop reads CASSSRATVPKVEQYF. The CDR3 DNA reads as TGTGCCAGCAGCTCGCGGGCGACAGTCCCTAAGGTCGAGCAGTACTTC.

The rearrangement uses TRBV4-3 and TRBJ1-1; D unresolved. Trimming took 0 bases from V and 5 from J, leaving 19 bases between them. Germline CDR1 LGHNA, CDR2 YSLEER. The CDR3 runs to 17 residues. The CDR3 region is CASSQEPSGIAGTEAFF. In nucleotides, the CDR3 is TGCGCCAGCAGCCAAGAACCATCGGGGATTGCGGGGACTGAAGCTTTCTTT.

This clone was seen only a few times. The chain joins TRBV5-4 to TRBJ1-2; TRBD1 matches at 7 bases. From germline, CDR1 is SGHNT and CDR2 YYREEE (reference sequence). This CDR3 is 13 amino acids long. J gave up 2 bases and V 4 bases, and 2 bases lay outside the gene matches. The CDR3 DNA reads as TGTGCCAGCAGCCCGACAGGGAACTATGGCTACACCTTC. Protein product: CASSPTGNYGYTF.

Only one count was recorded for this clone. This chain uses TRBV4-3 with TRBJ2-3, with 9 bases fitting TRBD2. The V and J ends lost 1 base and 10 bases, in that order; junction bases with no gene match: 3. CDR1 and CDR2 (germline): LGHNA, YSLEER. This CDR3 region has 13 residues. The CDR3 is CASSQVASGAQYF. CDR3 bases: TGCGCCAGCAGCCAAGTAGCTAGCGGGGCGCAGTATTTT.

This chain uses TRBV9 with TRBJ1-2; D is possibly TRBD1 (5 bases). CDR1 SGDLS and CDR2 YYNGEE come from the germline V gene. V lost 0 bases and J 6 bases, leaving 12 bases between the germline ends. CDR3 size: 14 residues. The CDR3 reads CASSVDSRANGYTF. CDR3 in DNA: TGTGCCAGCAGCGTAGACAGCAGGGCCAATGGCTACACCTTC. Looking up the rest from reference TRBV9 and TRBJ1-2 gives the full variable domain: DSGVTQTPKHLITATGQRVTLRCSPRSGDLSVYWYQQSLDQGLQFLIQYYNGEERAKGNILERFSAQQFPDLHSELNLSSLELGDSALYFCASSVDSRANGYTFGSGTRLTVV.

The chain links TRBV19 to TRBJ1-2; D remains unclear. This CDR3 has 14 amino acids. CDR1 LNHDA and CDR2 SQIVND come from the germline V gene (reference sequence). The V end lost 3 bases, the J end lost 6 bases, and 14 bases lay between the germline ends. The CDR3 nucleotides are TGTGCCAGTAGTATCTCTTACCGGGGTAATGGCTACACCTTC. Translated: CASSISYRGNGYTF. The full variable domain, completed using reference TRBV19 and TRBJ1-2, is DGGITQSPKYLFRKEGQNVTLSCEQNLNHDAMYWYRQDPGQGLRLIYYSQIVNDFQKGDIAEGYSVSREKKESFPLTVTSAQKNPTAFYLCASSISYRGNGYTFGSGTRLTVV.

This chain links TRBV27 with TRBJ1-4, with unresolved D. Trimming pared 5 bases from V and 8 bases from J, leaving 18 bases between. Germline CDR1 is MNHEY and CDR2 is SMNVEV (reference sequence). The CDR3 totals 15 residues. CDR3 in amino acids: CASSRYRALGEKLFF. CDR3 DNA sequence: TGTGCCAGCAGTCGCTACCGGGCATTGGGGGAAAAACTGTTTTTT.

This chain connects TRBV6-6 to TRBJ2-5; 10 nucleotides align to TRBD2. The assigned J gene may be wrong: the sequence end matches TRBJ2-7 better. Germline values: CDR1 MNHNY, CDR2 SVGAGI (reference sequence). The CDR3 covers 14 residues. The CDR3 region is CASQSSGSTYEQYF. In DNA form, the CDR3 reads TGTGCCAGCCAGTCTAGCGGGAGCACCTACGAGCAGTACTTC.

The chain joins TRBV7-2 to TRBJ2-7, with 13 positions matching TRBD2. The germline gives CDR1 SGHTA, CDR2 FQGNSA. The length of the CDR3 is 18 residues. V trimming: 3 bases; J trimming: 0 bases; junction bases outside the gene matches: 8. CDR3 loop: CASSFRTGLAGVSYEQYF. The CDR3 region has the DNA TGTGCCAGCAGCTTCCGGACCGGACTAGCGGGGGTCTCCTACGAGCAGTACTTC.

V and J are TRBV5-5 and TRBJ2-7, with a possible D match to TRBD1 (6 bases). The germline V and J ends were trimmed by 4 bases and 0 bases, with 17 bases remaining between them. In germline, CDR1 is SGHKS, CDR2 YYEKEE (reference sequence). The CDR3 runs to 16 residues. CDR3 region: CASSPLADRSSYEQYF. For the CDR3, the DNA is TGTGCCAGCAGCCCCCTTGCCGACAGGAGCTCCTACGAGCAGTACTTC.

The J gene is TRBJ2-1, the V gene TRBV4-2; D remains ambiguous. The CDR3 sequence is 12 residues long. V lost 8 bases and J 7 bases, leaving 12 bases between the germline ends. Germline V gene sequence: CDR1 LGHNA, CDR2 YNFKEQ. CDR3 sequence (DNA): TGTGCCAGCGCGCCGGACGGAAATGAGCAGTTCTTC. Its protein is CASAPDGNEQFF.